These 28 T cell receptor beta chains were sequenced from one sample in a study of cytomegalovirus exposure and HLA in healthy donors. A multiplex PCR was run with 60 Vbeta primers and 13 Jbeta primers. Data came from immunoSEQ multiplex PCR; TCRdb stores just in-frame clones and leaves some out. Seen here are more than 200,000 clones, almost 70% observed once, and the top ten hold 2.6%. The sample comprised PBMCs. Source of these receptors: a man in his forties in good health and CMV-seropositive.

This clone showed up just a few times. One junction end does not reproduce the germline sequence, and a read error may be involved. J is TRBJ1-5 and V is TRBV2; the D gene is possibly TRBD1 (5 bases). Looked up from germline, CDR1 is SNHLY and CDR2 is FYNNEI. CDR3 length: 13 residues. The CDR3 region has the DNA TGTGCCAGCAGGGAAGGGTGGGGCCAGCCCCAGCATTTT. Translated: CASREGWGQPQHF.

This clone showed up just once. The chain carries TRBV29-1 and TRBJ2-2, with 7 bases fitting TRBD1. V trimming: 5 bases; J trimming: 2 bases; junction bases outside the gene matches: 11. The CDR3 covers 16 residues. The germline V gene encodes CDR1 SQVTM and CDR2 ANQGSEA. The CDR3 sequence is CSVTGQRGPNTGELFF. CDR3 in DNA: TGCAGCGTTACGGGACAGAGGGGCCCTAACACCGGGGAGCTGTTTTTT.

This sequence joins TRBV5-1 and TRBJ2-7; a weak D match, TRBD2 (6 bases). The germline CDR1 and CDR2 sequences are SGHRS and YFSETQ. V dropped 1 base and J dropped 1 base, with 12 bases sitting between them. This CDR3 spans 15 amino acids. The CDR3 reads CASSLYRDSSYEQYF. In nucleotides, the CDR3 is TGCGCCAGCAGCTTGTACCGGGACTCATCCTACGAGCAGTACTTC.

The chain combines TRBV9 with TRBJ2-1; perhaps TRBD1 as D (6 bases). V lost 4 bases to trimming and J lost 1 base, with 18 bases between them. This CDR3 is built from 17 residues. CDR1 and CDR2 from the germline V gene are SGDLS and YYNGEE. The CDR3 spells CASSSPRGSGSYNEQFF. The CDR3 DNA reads TGTGCCAGCAGCTCCCCCAGGGGTTCTGGGTCCTACAATGAGCAGTTCTTC.

This clone has just a few counts. The same CDR3 is also encoded by other DNA sequences in this sample. The chain employs TRBV18 and TRBJ2-3; a possible D gene is TRBD2 (7 bases). The germline V and J ends were trimmed by 2 bases and 3 bases, with 18 bases remaining between them. CDR3 length: 17 residues. Germline V gives CDR1 KGHSH, CDR2 LQKENI. The CDR3, as DNA: TGTGCCAGCTCACCAGTTAAAGCCGGGGGGCCAACAGATACGCAGTATTTT. It specifies CASSPVKAGGPTDTQYF.

This clone has only a few counts. This chain links TRBV7-7 with TRBJ2-1; 8 bases are shared with TRBD1. Germline trimming cut 3 bases from V and 7 bases from J; bases unmatched to any gene: 8. The CDR3 contains 15 residues. Germline loops: CDR1 SSHAT, CDR2 FNYEAQ (reference sequence). The CDR3 DNA reads TGTGCCAGCAGCTTGGACCAGGGGGCAAGGAATGAGCAGTTCTTC. Its translation: CASSLDQGARNEQFF.

This clone was recorded only once. The V call is TRBV7-9, the J call TRBJ2-3; D perhaps matches TRBD1 (5 bases). CDR1 and CDR2 (germline): SEHNR, FQNEAQ (reference sequence). The CDR3 length is 15 residues. V lost 5 bases and J lost 0, with 12 bases in between. As DNA, the CDR3 is TGTGCCAGCAGCAAACAGGCATCTAGCACAGATACGCAGTATTTT. It codes for CASSKQASSTDTQYF.

This clone was seen only a few times. This chain links TRBV13 with TRBJ1-6; possible D gene TRBD1, 6 bases. V was pared by 5 bases and J by 9 bases, with 14 bases between. CDR1 is PRHDT and CDR2 is FYEKMQ in the germline V gene (reference sequence). This CDR3 has 14 amino acids. This CDR3 reads CASSNGVGGSPLHF. The CDR3, as DNA: TGTGCCAGCAGCAATGGTGTAGGGGGTTCACCCCTCCACTTT.

The chain combines TRBV2 with TRBJ1-2; 7 bases agree with TRBD1. Germline V gives CDR1 SNHLY, CDR2 FYNNEI. There are 13 residues in the CDR3. Trimming cost V 4 bases and J 8 bases; bases outside gene matches: 7. The CDR3 reads CASSAWTGGGYTF. As DNA, the CDR3 is TGTGCCAGCAGTGCCTGGACAGGAGGCGGCTACACCTTC.

The chain links TRBV6-4 to TRBJ1-3; TRBD1 is a possible D gene (5 bases). Trimming shortened V by 5 bases and J by 6 bases, and 17 bases separated the two germline ends. Germline V gives CDR1 MRHNA, CDR2 SNTAGT. CDR3 size: 15 residues. The CDR3 nucleotides are TGTGCCAGCAGTTACCTCGCGGGGACTAAAAACACCATATATTTT. Its translation: CASSYLAGTKNTIYF.

The V and J genes are TRBV19 and TRBJ2-7; D call uncertain. Germline CDR1 is LNHDA and CDR2 is SQIVND (reference sequence). This CDR3 has 14 amino acids. Trimming removed 6 bases from V and 2 bases from J, with 14 bases in between. This chain's CDR3 is CASRPPGSPYEQYF. The CDR3 DNA reads as TGTGCCAGTAGGCCTCCGGGTTCCCCCTACGAGCAGTACTTC.

This chain uses TRBV28 with TRBJ1-5, with 7 bases lining up with TRBD1. Germline lookup yields CDR1 MDHEN and CDR2 SYDVKM. With V trimmed by 2 bases and J by 5 bases, 3 bases remained unmatched. The CDR3 is 14 amino acids. The CDR3 nucleotides are TGTGCCAGCAGTTTAGGAGGGGGCGATCAGCCCCAGCATTTT. As protein: CASSLGGGDQPQHF.

The chain recombines TRBV5-8 with TRBJ1-1, with no clear D. The CDR3 runs 9 residues. Looked up from germline, CDR1 is SGHTS and CDR2 is YDEGEE. V was clipped by 2 bases and J by 11 bases, with 4 bases between them. CDR3 sequence reads: CASSFSAFF. The CDR3 coding sequence is TGTGCCAGCAGCTTTAGTGCTTTCTTT. The full variable domain, completed using reference TRBV5-8 and TRBJ1-1, is EAGVTQSPTHLIKTRGQQATLRCSPISGHTSVYWYQQALGLGLQFLLWYDEGEERNRGNFPPRFSGRQFPNYSSELNVNALELEDSALYLCASSFSAFFGQGTRLTVV.

The DNA for the CDR3 is TGTGCCAGCAGCTGGCGGACAGGGGCGGCGCAAGAGACCCAGTACTTC. Its translation is CASSWRTGAAQETQYF. The J gene is TRBJ2-5, the V gene TRBV7-2; 9 bases are shared with TRBD1. The V gene's germline CDR1 is SGHTA and CDR2 FQGNSA. The CDR3 is made up of 16 amino acids. Trimming took 4 bases from V and 2 from J; bases not matched to a gene: 8.

This clone was observed a few times. The chain is built from TRBV5-5 and TRBJ2-7, with no clear D. CDR1 is SGHKS and CDR2 is YYEKEE in the germline V gene (reference sequence). V lost 1 base and J lost 3, with 8 bases in between. The length of the CDR3 is 13 residues. The CDR3 bases are TGTGCCAGCAGCTTGATGGCAGACTACGAGCAGTACTTC. Amino acid sequence: CASSLMADYEQYF. Full variable domain (rest looked up from reference TRBV5-5 and TRBJ2-7): DAGVTQSPTHLIKTRGQQVTLRCSPISGHKSVSWYQQVLGQGPQFIFQYYEKEERGRGNFPDRFSARQFPNYSSELNVNALLLGDSALYLCASSLMADYEQYFGPGTRLTVT.

This clone was detected a few times. V and J are TRBV5-1 and TRBJ1-2; D may be TRBD1 (6 bases). The CDR3 spans 13 residues. V shed 4 bases and J shed 4 bases, with 11 bases lying between them. Germline CDR1 SGHRS, CDR2 YFSETQ. CDR3 DNA sequence: TGCGCCAGCAGCCGACTGGACAGCTATGGCTACACCTTC. Protein: CASSRLDSYGYTF.

The CDR3 is CASGLGLTGGPEAFF. CDR3 DNA sequence: TGTGCTAGTGGTTTGGGACTTACAGGGGGCCCTGAAGCTTTCTTT. The V and J genes are TRBV12-5 and TRBJ1-1; 9 bases agree with TRBD1. Germline V gene lookup returns CDR1 LGHNT and CDR2 FRNRAP. The CDR3 is made up of 15 amino acids. V shed 1 base, J shed 6 bases, and the junction held 6 bases outside the gene matches.

The chain uses TRBV11-3 and TRBJ2-1, with a weak D call TRBD2 (6 bases). The length of the CDR3 is 16 residues. Germline CDR1 and CDR2: SGHNT and YENEEA. V shed 5 bases and J shed 10 bases, with 24 bases lying between them. The CDR3 loop reads CASSRSGTAYNEEQFF. The CDR3 nucleotides read TGTGCCAGCAGCAGATCCGGGACTGCTTACAATGAAGAGCAGTTCTTC.

The chain carries TRBV10-3 and TRBJ2-2; 10 nucleotides line up with TRBD1. Germline assignment: CDR1 ENHRY and CDR2 SYGVKD. This CDR3 is built from 14 residues. The V and J ends lost 6 bases and 6 bases, in that order; junction bases with no gene match: 4. CDR3 coding DNA: TGTGCCATCAGGCTGACAGGGGGCCCCGGGGAGCTGTTTTTT. The encoded protein is CAIRLTGGPGELFF.

The chain uses TRBV5-1 and TRBJ2-1; 8 nucleotides line up with TRBD1. Trimming cost V 5 bases and J 9 bases; bases outside gene matches: 7. The CDR3 is made up of 13 amino acids. Germline values: CDR1 SGHRS, CDR2 YFSETQ. This CDR3 is CASRFGQGVEQFF. CDR3 DNA sequence: TGCGCCAGCAGGTTCGGACAGGGTGTTGAGCAGTTCTTC. Using reference TRBV5-1 and TRBJ2-1 for the parts outside the CDR3, the full variable domain is KAGVTQTPRYLIKTRGQQVTLSCSPISGHRSVSWYQQTPGQGLQFLFEYFSETQRNKGNFPGRFSGRQFSNSRSEMNVSTLELGDSALYLCASRFGQGVEQFFGPGTRLTVL.

The chain recombines TRBV6-1 with TRBJ2-7, with D tentatively TRBD1 (6 bases). This CDR3 region has 15 residues. Germline V CDR1 and CDR2: MNHNS, SASEGT. The V end was cut by 6 bases, the J end by 2 bases, with 17 bases between. Here the CDR3 DNA reads TGTGCCAGCAGGAGGGACATCGCGAAACCCTACGAGCAGTACTTC. This encodes CASRRDIAKPYEQYF.

The V gene is TRBV29-1, the J gene TRBJ1-4; TRBD1 matches 9 bases. Germline-derived CDR1 and CDR2 are SQVTM and ANQGSEA. J lost 4 bases, V lost 6 bases, and 3 bases had no gene match. The CDR3 length is 13 residues. The CDR3 reads CSVSDRGNEKLFF. The CDR3, as DNA: TGCAGCGTATCGGACAGGGGTAATGAAAAACTGTTTTTT.

The chain carries TRBV18 and TRBJ1-1; 9 bases fit TRBD1. V shed 4 bases and J 3 bases; nucleotides not matched to a gene: 18. The CDR3 consists of 19 residues. Looked up from germline, CDR1 is KGHSH and CDR2 is LQKENI. The CDR3 is CASSRLNSGTGRRDTEAFF. CDR3 nucleotides: TGTGCCAGCTCACGCTTGAATTCCGGGACAGGGAGGAGGGACACTGAAGCTTTCTTT.

On this clone itself: The same CDR3 arises from other DNA sequences in this sample as well. CDR3 protein: CASSLSGYGYTF. The DNA of the CDR3 is TGTGCCAGCAGCTTGAGCGGCTATGGCTACACCTTC. This chain uses TRBV5-5 with TRBJ1-2, with unresolved D. The V end lost 1 base, the J end lost 4 bases, and 5 bases lay between the germline ends. Germline assignment: CDR1 SGHKS and CDR2 YYEKEE (reference sequence). This CDR3 has 12 residues.

In its sample, this clone was seen a few times. V gene TRBV7-6 combines with J gene TRBJ2-5; 12 bases fit TRBD2. This CDR3 has 15 amino acids. V lost 5 bases and J lost 2; bases outside the gene matches: 3. Germline CDR1 reads SGHVS; CDR2 reads FNYEAQ. CDR3 in amino acids: CASSPGLAGQETQYF. Here the CDR3 DNA reads TGTGCCAGCAGCCCAGGACTAGCGGGACAAGAGACCCAGTACTTC.

This clone was picked up a small number of times. This chain joins TRBV14 and TRBJ2-3; 7 positions agree with TRBD2. The CDR3 covers 15 residues. The germline CDR1 and CDR2 sequences are SGHDN and FVKESK. After removal of 3 bases from V and 6 bases from J, the junction contained 9 bases not matched to a gene. In nucleotides, the CDR3 is TGTGCCAGCAGCCAGACTAGCTGGTCGGGGGATACGCAGTATTTT. Its protein is CASSQTSWSGDTQYF.

This clone was recorded once. The CDR3 loop is CASSASPYPSEGNTIYF. CDR3 DNA: TGTGCCAGCAGCGCCTCTCCCTACCCCTCTGAGGGAAACACCATATATTTT. The chain has TRBV7-7 and TRBJ1-3; D remains ambiguous. Deletions cut 5 bases from V and 4 bases from J, with 21 bases between. The CDR3 totals 17 residues. CDR1 SSHAT and CDR2 FNYEAQ come from the germline V gene (reference sequence).

V gene TRBV5-1 combines with J gene TRBJ1-5; D uncertain. The CDR3 contains 14 residues. CDR1 SGHRS and CDR2 YFSETQ come from the germline V gene. The V end lost 4 bases, the J end lost 4 bases, and 12 bases lay between the germline ends. The CDR3 region is CASSPVGGNQPQHF. The CDR3 coding sequence is TGCGCCAGCAGCCCCGTGGGAGGGAATCAGCCCCAGCATTTT.